This T cell receptor beta chain stems from a study of T-cell reconstitution after alpha-beta-depleted transplantation in children listed by TCRdb under 2016. For the wider study: The study quantitatively tracked T-cell immune reconstitution after TCRalphabeta/CD19-depleted allogeneic hematopoietic cell transplantation in children using TCR repertoire profiling.

V drops 0 bases and J drops 0 bases, leaving 5 bases in between. As encoded in the germline V gene, CDR1 is MGHRA while CDR2 is YSYEKL. Reading from cysteine to phenylalanine, the CDR3 counts 15 amino acids. Here the CDR3 DNA is all that survives: 45 bases in frame from base 1. This clonotype has a handful of counts. Its antigen is still unknown. Base qualities were left out, and no much larger clone turns up one base away. Receptor libraries were prepared by PCR. Sequencing was performed on an Illumina HiSeq 2500. To normalize quantification of the TCRbeta repertoire, the TCR libraries were built with molecular barcoding that relied on unique molecular identifiers. TCRdb reprocessed the public reads (quality trimming at Q25 with fastp, clone calling with MiXCR) and kept in-frame beta chains. Every entry covers one CDR3 protein and lists the most common genes and DNA from its rows. In this sample the table shows over 400,000 distinct CDR3 sequences, around 12% of which occur a single time. Together, the top ten hold more than 5.5% of the sample.

The TCR comes from a human donor who donated a stem cell graft to a child with combined immunodeficiency. Sequencing was performed on PBMCs from the stem cell graft donor, taken from the stem cell graft. The rearranged chain carries TRBV4-1 and TRBJ2-2, with no reliable assignment of the D segment. The nucleotides read TGCGCCAGCAGCCAAGAAGATCCGAACACCGGGGAGCTGTTTTTT. It is translated as CASSQEDPNTGELFF.